A selection of T cell receptor beta chains follows, all from one sample in a study of T cells in Graves' hyperthyroidism and ophthalmopathy. TCRdb reanalysed the multiplex PCR reads using MiXCR and keeps one entry per CDR3 protein. The sample holds about 400,000 distinct CDR3 sequences, 12% to 15% seen once. Sequencing used blood. The receptors shown here come from a woman under 30 with Graves' hyperthyroidism. Both conserved end residues are part of each CDR3. The D gene is left open where the match is weak. Size is stated for part of the rows, as once, few or many counts, or as a class when the clone is expanded.

D	V	J	size	DNA	CDR3
TRBD1	TRBV24-1	TRBJ1-5	once	TGTGCCACCAGTGATTCGGGACAGGGGGTTAATCAGCCCCAGCATTTT	CATSDSGQGVNQPQHF
.	TRBV11-2	TRBJ1-4	few	TGTGCCAGCAGTCTCCCCCTAGAAGCTGGTAATGAAAAACTGTTTTTT	CASSLPLEAGNEKLFF
.	TRBV20-1	TRBJ2-1	few	TGCAGTGCTAGAGATCGAGTAGCGGCATCCTACAATGGGCAGTTCTTC	CSARDRVAASYNGQFF
.	TRBV4-2	TRBJ2-7	.	TGTGCCAGCAGCCAGCGCACGGACTACACCTACGAGCAGTACTTC	CASSQRTDYTYEQYF
.	TRBV20-1	TRBJ2-3	few	TGCAGTGCCCGGAGGAGGGAGTCAAGCACAGATACGCAGTATTTT	CSARRRESSTDTQYF
.	TRBV6-1	TRBJ1-2	few	TGTGCCAGCAGTGCCGCGGGACGGCTAGCTAACTATGGCTACACCTTC	CASSAAGRLANYGYTF
TRBD2	TRBV5-4	TRBJ2-5	few	TGTGCCAGCAGCTTGGGCGGGAGGGCCGCGGAGACCCAGTACTTC	CASSLGGRAAETQYF
TRBD1	TRBV27	TRBJ1-5	.	TGTGCCAGCAGTCCATCGGGCAGGGACAGTCAGCCCCAGCATTTT	CASSPSGRDSQPQHF
TRBD1	TRBV20-1	TRBJ2-5	many	TGCAGTGCTAGGACATCGGACAGGGCGGCAGAGACCCAGTACTTC	CSARTSDRAAETQYF
TRBD2	TRBV19	TRBJ2-1	few	TGTGCCAGTAGTGACTTCGGGGGGTACAATGAGCAGTTCTTC	CASSDFGGYNEQFF
TRBD1	TRBV6-1	TRBJ1-4	few	TGTGCCAGCAGTGGAACCGGGACAGCTAATGAAAAACTGTTTTTT	CASSGTGTANEKLFF
TRBD2	TRBV2	TRBJ2-3	.	TGTGCCAGCAGAACTAGCGGGAGTAGCACAGATACGCAGTATTTT	CASRTSGSSTDTQYF
TRBD1	TRBV7-6	TRBJ2-2	few	TGTGCCAGCAGCTTTGCCCGGGACAGGGGGTCCGGGGAGCTGTTTTTT	CASSFARDRGSGELFF
TRBD2	TRBV6-2/TRBV6-3	TRBJ2-7	.	TGTGCCAGCAGACCGGGACTAGCGGGTATTAACTCCTACGAGCAGTACTTC	CASRPGLAGINSYEQYF
.	TRBV6-4	TRBJ1-6	many	TGTGCCAGCAGTGACTCGACAGGTTCCTATAATTCACCCCTCCACTTT	CASSDSTGSYNSPLHF
.	TRBV14	TRBJ2-7	many	TGTGCCAGCAGCCAAGATGCTCTACACTACGAGCAGTACTTC	CASSQDALHYEQYF
.	TRBV2	TRBJ2-7	many	TGTGCCAGCAGTGATGGGCAGGGGCCAGCCTACGAGCAGTACTTC	CASSDGQGPAYEQYF
.	TRBV4-1	TRBJ2-7	.	TGCGCCAGCAGCCAACCCGCACTCGACCAGGGAGGTGTCCACGAGCAGTACTTC	CASSQPALDQGGVHEQYF
.	TRBV25-1	TRBJ2-2	.	TGTGCCAGCAGTGAATGGAGGATAACGAACACCGGGGAGCTGTTTTTT	CASSEWRITNTGELFF
TRBD2	TRBV27	TRBJ2-7	many	TGTGCCAGCAGTCCGACTAGCGGGGGATTCTACGAGCAGTACTTC	CASSPTSGGFYEQYF
.	TRBV19	TRBJ2-2	.	TGTGCCAGTAAGATCCGGGAGAACACCGGGGAGCTGTTTTTT	CASKIRENTGELFF
.	TRBV6-1	TRBJ2-7	.	TGTGCCAGCAGTGAACCCAGAAGCTCCTACGAGCAGTACTTC	CASSEPRSSYEQYF
TRBD2	TRBV7-7	TRBJ2-1	many	TGTGCTAGCAGCTTAGAATTAGCGGGGGGGGTTGAGCAGTTCTTC	CASSLELAGGVEQFF
TRBD1	TRBV5-5	TRBJ1-5	.	TGTGCCAGTACTAAGGACAGGGCTAATCAGCCCCAGCATTTT	CASTKDRANQPQHF